Following are 29 T cell receptor beta chains from one sample sequenced in a study of early T cells in non-severe SARS-CoV-2 infection. TCRdb recomputed calls from the 5' RACE reads with MiXCR, one row per CDR3 protein. The sample includes tens of thousands of distinct CDR3 sequences, about 9% of them seen just once. Sequenced material: whole blood. These TCRs come from an adult who was a healthcare worker with PCR-confirmed SARS-CoV-2 infection or an uninfected control (not recorded which).

This clonotype occurred many times. The chain couples TRBV5-1 to TRBJ2-5; possibly TRBD1 or TRBD2 for D (5 bases each). The CDR3 length is 17 residues. The V gene's germline CDR1 is SGHRS and CDR2 YFSETQ. Trimming stripped 0 bases from V and 1 base from J, with 16 bases between. Here the CDR3 DNA reads TGCGCCAGCAGCTTGGGGCAAACCAGAGGGGTCCAAGAGACCCAGTACTTC. This sequence encodes CASSLGQTRGVQETQYF.

This clonotype was observed many times. V gene TRBV12-3 or TRBV12-4 combines with J gene TRBJ1-2; TRBD1 is a possible D gene (6 bases). The CDR3 runs 13 residues. With 5 bases removed from V and 2 bases from J, the gap between germline ends came to 9 bases. Written as DNA, the CDR3 is TGTGCCAGCAGTCCCGGACAGAACTATGGCTACACCTTC. Translating it yields CASSPGQNYGYTF.

The chain is built from TRBV10-1 and TRBJ2-1; D uncertain. CDR3 length: 13 amino acids. Germline assignment: CDR1 WNHNN and CDR2 SYGVQD (reference sequence). V lost 4 bases, J lost 9 bases, and 13 bases lay in between. CDR3 sequence (DNA): TGCGCCAGCAGTGTTGGATTCACGGGTGAGCAGTTCTTC. Its protein product is CASSVGFTGEQFF.

A single count supports this clonotype. This rearrangement joins TRBV7-9 to TRBJ2-1; D may be TRBD1 (5 bases). This CDR3 spans 13 amino acids. V was pared by 5 bases and J by 9 bases, with 14 bases between. Germline CDR1 reads SEHNR; CDR2 reads FQNEAQ (reference sequence). CDR3 sequence (DNA): TGTGCCAGCAGCACGACAGAGTCCAGTGAGCAGTTCTTC. It is translated as CASSTTESSEQFF. The entire variable domain, with the rest obtained from reference TRBV7-9 and TRBJ2-1, is as follows: DTGVSQNPRHKITKRGQNVTFRCDPISEHNRLYWYRQTLGQGPEFLTYFQNEAQLEKSRLLSDRFSAERPKGSFSTLEIQRTEQGDSAMYLCASSTTESSEQFFGPGTRLTVL.

This chain joins TRBV12-3 or TRBV12-4 and TRBJ2-5; 9 bases match TRBD1. Losses at the gene ends were 8 bases for V and 4 bases for J; bases not matched to a gene: 8. CDR3 size: 14 residues. CDR3 DNA: TGTGCCAGCGGCCGGGACAGGGTAATAGAGACCCAGTACTTC. This encodes CASGRDRVIETQYF.

This clonotype came up many times. The chain carries TRBV7-2 and TRBJ2-5; D might be TRBD2 (5 bases). The CDR3 has 14 amino acids. The germline V and J ends were trimmed by 5 bases and 4 bases, with 14 bases remaining between them. Germline V gives CDR1 SGHTA, CDR2 FQGNSA. CDR3 in DNA: TGTGCCAGCAGCCCGGACCCCGGAGGAGAGACCCAGTACTTC. Translated, it gives CASSPDPGGETQYF.

The CDR3 coding sequence is TGTGCCAGCAGCCCCAGGGCGGGGAACATCTACGAGCAGTACTTC. Residues: CASSPRAGNIYEQYF. The chain links TRBV9 to TRBJ2-7, with D possibly TRBD2 on 6 matching bases. Per the germline V gene, CDR1 is SGDLS and CDR2 is YYNGEE. Trimming took 4 bases from V and 3 from J, leaving 17 bases between them. This CDR3 contains 15 residues.

At least ten counts were recorded for this clonotype. The J gene is TRBJ2-1, the V gene TRBV15; 12 bases are a match to TRBD1. The length of the CDR3 is 16 residues. The V and J ends lost 2 bases and 7 bases, in that order; junction bases with no gene match: 6. The germline gives CDR1 LNHNV, CDR2 YYDKDF (reference sequence). This chain's CDR3 is CATSRISGQGANEQFF. The DNA for the CDR3 is TGTGCCACCAGCAGAATTTCGGGACAGGGGGCAAATGAGCAGTTCTTC.

This clonotype was counted only a few times. V usage is TRBV30 and J usage is TRBJ2-1, with a tentative D call TRBD1 (5 bases). The CDR3 covers 11 residues. Trimming left V 3 bases short and J 10 bases short, with 10 bases between. Germline V gene sequence: CDR1 GTSNPN, CDR2 SVGIG (reference sequence). This CDR3 is CAWSFRQEQFF. CDR3 in DNA: TGTGCCTGGAGCTTTAGACAGGAGCAGTTCTTC.

The chain uses TRBV25-1 and TRBJ2-3; maybe TRBD2 (7 bases). This CDR3 has 16 residues. Trimming removed 1 base at V and 4 bases at J, with 15 bases between. Germline lookup yields CDR1 MGHDK and CDR2 SYGVNS. The CDR3 loop reads CASSEFGGGASDTQYF. CDR3 coding DNA: TGTGCCAGCAGTGAATTTGGAGGGGGGGCGTCAGATACGCAGTATTTT.

This clonotype was recorded many times. This sequence joins TRBV11-2 and TRBJ2-3, with 7 nucleotides matching TRBD1. This CDR3 spans 16 amino acids. Per germline, CDR1 SGHAT and CDR2 FQNNGV. The ends lost 3 bases at V and 5 bases at J; junction bases unmatched: 11. CDR3 bases: TGTGCCAGCAGCTTGTCGACAGGGCTCGTGGGAGATACGCAGTATTTT. This sequence encodes CASSLSTGLVGDTQYF.

The chain links TRBV7-9 to TRBJ2-6, with 10 bases matching TRBD1. The CDR3 covers 18 residues. After removal of 5 bases from V and 1 base from J, the junction contained 8 bases not matched to a gene. CDR1 SEHNR and CDR2 FQNEAQ come from the germline V gene (reference sequence). CDR3 nucleotides: TGTGCCAGCAGCAAGGCCGGGACAGGGGCATCTGGGGCCAACGTCCTGACTTTC. Amino acid sequence: CASSKAGTGASGANVLTF. Drawing the rest from reference TRBV7-9 and TRBJ2-6, the complete variable domain is DTGVSQNPRHKITKRGQNVTFRCDPISEHNRLYWYRQTLGQGPEFLTYFQNEAQLEKSRLLSDRFSAERPKGSFSTLEIQRTEQGDSAMYLCASSKAGTGASGANVLTFGAGSRLTVL.

The genes are TRBV7-8 and TRBJ2-1; D is tentatively TRBD1 or TRBD2 (7 bases each). V lost 5 bases and J lost 3, with 20 bases in between. The CDR3 length is 17 residues. Per germline, CDR1 SGHVS and CDR2 FQNEAQ. Here the CDR3 DNA reads TGTGCCAGCAGCCCGCTGGGAGGGGGCTTTTACTACAATGAGCAGTTCTTC. Translating it yields CASSPLGGGFYYNEQFF.

This clonotype occurred many times. The chain recombines TRBV3-1 with TRBJ1-6; D not certain. The CDR3 spans 17 residues. V gave up 0 bases and J gave up 7 bases, with 16 bases separating them. The germline V gene has CDR1 LGHDT and CDR2 YNNKEL (reference sequence). CDR3: CASSQESMGRPNSPLHF. CDR3 nucleotide sequence: TGTGCCAGCAGCCAAGAATCGATGGGCAGACCGAATTCACCCCTCCACTTT.

Ten or more counts support this clonotype. The chain links TRBV3-1 to TRBJ1-1, with a possible D match to TRBD1 (6 bases). This CDR3 comprises 16 residues. Trimming removed 0 bases from V and 4 bases from J, with 15 bases in between. Germline V lookup: CDR1 LGHDT, CDR2 YNNKEL (reference sequence). CDR3 nucleotide sequence: TGTGCCAGCAGCCAAGATAGGGGGGGCCCTACCACTGAAGCTTTCTTT. This translates into CASSQDRGGPTTEAFF.

The table lists this clonotype with many counts. This chain connects TRBV27 to TRBJ1-2, with D uncertain. This CDR3 spans 15 amino acids. Trimming cost V 2 bases and J 2 bases, with 12 bases left between them. Germline V gene data show CDR1 as MNHEY and CDR2 as SMNVEV (reference sequence). CDR3 residues: CASSLVGRANYGYTF. CDR3 sequence (DNA): TGTGCCAGCAGTTTAGTTGGACGGGCGAACTATGGCTACACCTTC.

This clonotype was detected a few times. V gene TRBV7-9 combines with J gene TRBJ2-1; 7 bases match TRBD2. In germline, CDR1 is SEHNR, CDR2 FQNEAQ (reference sequence). The junction had 13 bases not matched to a gene; V was cut back by 0 bases and J by 2 bases. This CDR3 region has 19 residues. CDR3 region: CASSLAPTPQRGAYNEQFF. In DNA form, the CDR3 reads TGTGCCAGCAGCTTAGCCCCTACCCCTCAGCGGGGAGCCTACAATGAGCAGTTCTTC.

This clonotype has a count of ten or more. CDR3 amino acids: CASSPRSVSGANVLTF. The CDR3 DNA is TGTGCCAGCAGCCCCCGGTCGGTCTCTGGGGCCAACGTCCTGACTTTC. The genes are TRBV7-9 and TRBJ2-6; unclear D gene. Germline CDR1 is SEHNR and CDR2 is FQNEAQ (reference sequence). The CDR3 covers 16 residues. V was shortened by 5 bases and J by 0 bases, with 11 bases between the two germline ends.

The chain recombines TRBV5-4 with TRBJ2-1; TRBD2 is a possible D gene (6 bases). CDR1 and CDR2 (germline): SGHNT, YYREEE (reference sequence). Trimming left V 3 bases short and J 10 bases short, with 14 bases between. This CDR3 region has 13 residues. The CDR3 DNA reads TGTGCCAGCAGCTCCTCTTTGGGGGGAGAGCAGTTCTTC. The encoded protein is CASSSSLGGEQFF.

This clonotype was found a few times. The chain couples TRBV5-8 to TRBJ1-5; D is unresolved. This CDR3 has 14 residues. Germline lookup yields CDR1 SGHTS and CDR2 YDEGEE. V lost 0 bases and J lost 6, with 10 bases in between. CDR3 in amino acids: CASSLVVTGQPQHF. Here the CDR3 DNA reads TGTGCCAGCAGCTTGGTAGTCACGGGTCAGCCCCAGCATTTT. Full variable domain (remainder filled in from reference TRBV5-8 and TRBJ1-5): EAGVTQSPTHLIKTRGQQATLRCSPISGHTSVYWYQQALGLGLQFLLWYDEGEERNRGNFPPRFSGRQFPNYSSELNVNALELEDSALYLCASSLVVTGQPQHFGDGTRLSIL.

This clonotype was seen more than once but under ten times. The chain is built from TRBV20-1 and TRBJ2-1; 7 nucleotides match TRBD2. This CDR3 comprises 14 residues. Looked up from germline, CDR1 is DFQATT and CDR2 is SNEGSKA (reference sequence). V dropped 3 bases and J dropped 4; count of bases not matched to a gene: 6. CDR3 DNA: TGCAGTGCTAGGCCAGCGGGGATATACAATGAGCAGTTCTTC. Translated: CSARPAGIYNEQFF.

This clonotype was counted ten times or more. The CDR3, as DNA: TGTGCCAGCAGAGGAGGGCACACTGAAGCTTTCTTT. Protein sequence: CASRGGHTEAFF. The J gene is TRBJ1-1, the V gene TRBV28; D remains unclear. The CDR3 sequence is 12 residues long. Germline-derived CDR1 and CDR2 are MDHEN and SYDVKM. Trimming removed 6 bases at V and 3 bases at J, with 8 bases between.

This clonotype was recorded only once. The J gene is TRBJ1-2, the V gene TRBV6-1; no reliable D call. Germline V CDR1 and CDR2: MNHNS, SASEGT. V dropped 2 bases and J dropped 4 bases, with 11 bases sitting between them. This CDR3 has 14 residues. CDR3 sequence (DNA): TGTGCCAGCAGTGAATGGTGCAGCTTCTATGGCTACACCTTC. It yields the protein CASSEWCSFYGYTF.

The rearrangement links TRBV10-2 to TRBJ2-7, with D unresolved. V gave up 6 bases and J gave up 5 bases, with 14 bases separating them. This CDR3 has 13 amino acids. The germline gives CDR1 WSHSY, CDR2 SAAADI. Written as DNA, the CDR3 is TGCGCCAGCAGCATTTTCAGTGAGCACGAGCAGTACTTC. This gives the protein CASSIFSEHEQYF.

This clonotype was seen many times. The J gene is TRBJ1-2, the V gene TRBV5-6; unclear D gene. Trimming pared 0 bases from V and 2 bases from J, leaving 23 bases between. Per germline, CDR1 SGHDT and CDR2 YYEEEE. The CDR3 is 19 residues long. The CDR3 loop reads CASSLVRAETLTPNYGYTF. The CDR3 DNA reads TGTGCCAGCAGCTTGGTTCGGGCGGAGACCCTTACTCCCAACTATGGCTACACCTTC.

This clonotype was seen ten or more times. CDR3 loop: CASSEVLSPLSTQYF. The CDR3 DNA sequence: TGTGCCAGCAGTGAAGTTCTTAGTCCCTTAAGTACGCAGTATTTT. The J gene is TRBJ2-3, the V gene TRBV6-1; D is undetermined. Germline V gene lookup returns CDR1 MNHNS and CDR2 SASEGT. This CDR3 is built from 15 residues. The ends were cut back, 1 base at V and 8 bases at J, with 16 bases in the middle.

This clonotype was seen ten or more times. The rearrangement uses TRBV15 and TRBJ2-7, with 9 bases identical to TRBD2. The V and J ends lost 0 bases and 12 bases, in that order; junction bases with no gene match: 9. The length of the CDR3 is 14 residues. Per germline, CDR1 LNHNV and CDR2 YYDKDF (reference sequence). The CDR3 nucleotides are TGTGCCACCAGCAGAGATTTGGGGCGGGAGGGCCGGTACTTC. It yields the protein CATSRDLGREGRYF.

This clonotype was detected ten times or more. V usage is TRBV6-5 and J usage is TRBJ2-2, with a tentative D call TRBD1 (6 bases). Germline CDR1 is MNHEY and CDR2 is SVGAGI. V was trimmed by 0 bases and J by 5 bases, leaving 10 bases between them. The CDR3 is 15 amino acids. The CDR3 DNA reads TGTGCCAGCAGTTACTCGACAGGCGGTACCGGGGAGCTGTTTTTT. This encodes CASSYSTGGTGELFF.

This chain joins TRBV12-3 or TRBV12-4 and TRBJ2-3, with 9 bases identical to TRBD2. Germline trimming cut 0 bases from V and 4 bases from J; bases unmatched to any gene: 2. The CDR3 contains 15 residues. The CDR3 nucleotides read TGTGCCAGCAGTTTAGCTAGCGGGGGCCCAGATACGCAGTATTTT. This codes for CASSLASGGPDTQYF.